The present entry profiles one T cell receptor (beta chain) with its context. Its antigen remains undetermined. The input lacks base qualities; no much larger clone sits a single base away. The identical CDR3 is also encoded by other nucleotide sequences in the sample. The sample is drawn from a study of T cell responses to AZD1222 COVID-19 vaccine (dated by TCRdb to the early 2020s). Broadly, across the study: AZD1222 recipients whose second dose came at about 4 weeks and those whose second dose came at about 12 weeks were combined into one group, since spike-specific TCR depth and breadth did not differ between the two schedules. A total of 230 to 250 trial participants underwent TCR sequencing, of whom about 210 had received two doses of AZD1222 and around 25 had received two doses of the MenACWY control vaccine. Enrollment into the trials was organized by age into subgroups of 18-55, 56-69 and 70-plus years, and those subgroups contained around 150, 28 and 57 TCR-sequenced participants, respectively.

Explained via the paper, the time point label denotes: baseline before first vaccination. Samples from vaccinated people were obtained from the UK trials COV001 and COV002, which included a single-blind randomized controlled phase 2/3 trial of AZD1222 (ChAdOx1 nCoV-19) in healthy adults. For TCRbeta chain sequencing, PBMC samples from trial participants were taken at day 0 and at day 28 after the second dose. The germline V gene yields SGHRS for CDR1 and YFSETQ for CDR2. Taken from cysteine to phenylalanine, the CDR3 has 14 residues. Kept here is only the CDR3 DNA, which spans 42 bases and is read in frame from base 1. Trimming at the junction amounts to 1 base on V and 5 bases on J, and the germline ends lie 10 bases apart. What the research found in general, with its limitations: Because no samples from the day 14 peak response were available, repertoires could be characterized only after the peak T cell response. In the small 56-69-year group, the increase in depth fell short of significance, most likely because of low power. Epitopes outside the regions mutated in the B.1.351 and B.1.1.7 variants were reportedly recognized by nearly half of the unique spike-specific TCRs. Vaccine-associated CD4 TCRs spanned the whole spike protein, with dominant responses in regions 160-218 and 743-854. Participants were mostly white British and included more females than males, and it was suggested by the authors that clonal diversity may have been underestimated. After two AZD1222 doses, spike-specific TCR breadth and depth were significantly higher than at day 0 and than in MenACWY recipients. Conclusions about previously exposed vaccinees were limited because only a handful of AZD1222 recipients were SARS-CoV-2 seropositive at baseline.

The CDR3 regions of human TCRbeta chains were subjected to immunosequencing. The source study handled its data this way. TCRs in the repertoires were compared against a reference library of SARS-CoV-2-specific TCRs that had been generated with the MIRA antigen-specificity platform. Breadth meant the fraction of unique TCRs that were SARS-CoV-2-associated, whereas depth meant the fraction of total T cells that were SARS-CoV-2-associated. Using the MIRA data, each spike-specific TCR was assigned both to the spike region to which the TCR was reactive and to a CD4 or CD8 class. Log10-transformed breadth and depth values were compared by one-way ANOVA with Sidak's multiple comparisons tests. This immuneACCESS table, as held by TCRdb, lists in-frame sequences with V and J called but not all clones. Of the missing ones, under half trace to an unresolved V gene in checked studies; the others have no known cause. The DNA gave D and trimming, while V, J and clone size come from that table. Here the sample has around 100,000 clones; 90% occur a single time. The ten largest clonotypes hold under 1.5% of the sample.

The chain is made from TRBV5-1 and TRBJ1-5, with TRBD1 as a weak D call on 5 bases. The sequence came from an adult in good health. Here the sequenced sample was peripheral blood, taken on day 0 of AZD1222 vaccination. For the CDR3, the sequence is CASSLSGTDQPQHF. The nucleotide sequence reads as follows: TGCGCCAGCAGCTTGTCTGGGACCGATCAGCCCCAGCATTTT.